This TCR beta chain stems from a study of blood T cell repertoires in COVID-19. Using immunoSEQ multiplex PCR, the repertoire was profiled, and TCRdb retains in-frame clones only, with some absent. The profile covers under 350,000 clones, with 85% to 90% appearing a single time and 3.5% to 4.5% taken by the ten largest. Cohorts were determined from participant-reported clinical history. The germline CDR1 and CDR2 sequences are MNHEY and SMNVEV (reference sequence). The CDR3 loop spans 13 amino acids. Trimming at V came to 7 bases and at J to 4 bases, leaving 3 bases not matched to a gene. This clonotype was obtained from a man younger than 40 who had recovered from COVID-19. The sequencing sample was made of PBMCs or T cells enriched from blood (not recorded which). The V gene is TRBV27, the J gene TRBJ2-7; TRBD2 matches 11 bases. DNA of the CDR3: TGTGCCAGCATGGGACTAGCGGCGTACGAGCAGTACTTC. Amino acid sequence: CASMGLAAYEQYF.